A selection of T cell receptor beta chains follows, all from one sample in a study of Ad26.COV2.S vaccination and SARS-CoV-2 variants. Measured with immunoSEQ multiplex PCR; TCRdb has only the in-frame clones, and not every one. The table records 300,000 to 500,000 clones, roughly nine tenths of them present only once. Sequenced material: peripheral blood, taken in a trial of Ad26.COV2.S vaccine versus placebo. The origin of the receptors is a person aged 18-65 years who received the Ad26.COV2.S COVID-19 vaccine or a placebo. The CDR3 runs from the conserved cysteine through the conserved F or W. D genes are given only for firm matches. Size values are once, few and many counts, or a class for expanded clones, and some rows have none.

D	size	V	J	DNA	CDR3
NA	NA	TRBV4-1	TRBJ2-7	TGCGCCAGCAGCCATGGTACTCGCCCCTACGAGCAGTACTTC	CASSHGTRPYEQYF
TRBD1	NA	TRBV7-6	TRBJ1-3	TGTGCCAGCAGCTGGGGACAGCCATACTCTGGAAACACCATATATTTT	CASSWGQPYSGNTIYF
NA	NA	TRBV29-1	TRBJ2-5	TGCAGCGTGACAGAGTGGGGGGAGACCCAGTACTTC	CSVTEWGETQYF
NA	NA	TRBV5-4	TRBJ1-2	TGTGCCAGCAGCTTGGTGGCCGGGGGCTATGGCTACACCTTC	CASSLVAGGYGYTF
TRBD1	NA	TRBV7-7	TRBJ2-5	TGTGCTAGCAGCGCACGACAGGGGCAACAAGAGACCCAGTACTTC	CASSARQGQQETQYF
NA	NA	TRBV12-3/TRBV12-4	TRBJ1-2	TGTGCCACGAACTCTATAAGGGCGGGAGGCTACACCTTC	CATNSIRAGGYTF
NA	NA	TRBV18	TRBJ1-2	TGTGCCAGCCGCCGATCCAGTACTAACTATGGCTACACCTTC	CASRRSSTNYGYTF
NA	once	TRBV11-2	TRBJ1-1	TGTGCCAGCAGCTTGCTAGTCCGTACTGAAGCTTTCTTT	CASSLLVRTEAFF
TRBD1	NA	TRBV6-5	TRBJ2-7	TGTGCCAGCAGTTACTCTACAGGGGGTGGCGAGCAGTACTTC	CASSYSTGGGEQYF
NA	NA	TRBV5-1	TRBJ2-2	TGCGCCAGCAGCTTGGCCTACGGGGGTGCCGGGGAGCTGTTTTTT	CASSLAYGGAGELFF
NA	NA	TRBV4-3	TRBJ1-6	TGCGCCAGCAATGGAGGGCGGAACTATAATTCACCCCTCCACTTT	CASNGGRNYNSPLHF
TRBD1	few	TRBV6-5	TRBJ1-1	TGTGCCAGCAGTATGACAGGGTCGAACACTGAAGCTTTCTTT	CASSMTGSNTEAFF
NA	NA	TRBV6-6	TRBJ1-5	TGTGCCAGCAGTTACCCGCTTCAGCCCCAGCATTTT	CASSYPLQPQHF
NA	NA	TRBV15	TRBJ1-5	TGTGCCACCAGCATAGGACGGAATCAGCCCCAGCATTTT	CATSIGRNQPQHF
NA	NA	TRBV12-3/TRBV12-4	TRBJ1-2	TGTGCCAGCAGGGGGGCTTGGGGAGGCTACACCTTC	CASRGAWGGYTF
NA	NA	TRBV18	TRBJ1-1	TGTGCCAGCTCACGGGGGACCCCGTTCTCTGAAGCTTTCTTT	CASSRGTPFSEAFF
NA	NA	TRBV13	TRBJ2-3	TGTGCCAGCAGCTTAGGTGCTAGACCCTCGGATACGCAGTATTTT	CASSLGARPSDTQYF
NA	NA	TRBV3-1/TRBV3-2	TRBJ2-1	TGTGCCAGCAGCCTACGGGGTTTGGAATCGAATGAGCAGTTCTTC	CASSLRGLESNEQFF
NA	once	TRBV7-8	TRBJ2-7	TGTGCCAGCAGTCCGACAGTCACGTCTGACGAGCAGTACTTC	CASSPTVTSDEQYF
TRBD2	NA	TRBV7-2	TRBJ2-5	TGTGCCAGCAGCCAAACAAAACTAGCGGGGGTTCAAGAGACCCAGTACTTC	CASSQTKLAGVQETQYF
NA	NA	TRBV7-9	TRBJ2-7	TGTGCCAGCAGCCGAACCTCCTCCGCGTCGGTTTACGAGCAGTACTTC	CASSRTSSASVYEQYF
NA	NA	TRBV7-9	TRBJ2-7	TGTGCCAGCAGCCCCCTTGGGAGAAACTCCTACGAGCAGTACTTC	CASSPLGRNSYEQYF
NA	once	TRBV7-2	TRBJ2-3	TGTGCCAGCTCGGGACTCTTTACTAGCACAGATACGCAGTATTTT	CASSGLFTSTDTQYF
NA	NA	TRBV5-4	TRBJ2-3	TGTGCCAGCAGCGCGAGGGACCTCACAGATACGCAGTATTTT	CASSARDLTDTQYF
NA	few	TRBV4-1	TRBJ2-3	TGCGCCAGCAGCCAACTTGGGGCAGCGGTGGCAGATACGCAGTATTTT	CASSQLGAAVADTQYF
NA	NA	TRBV29-1	TRBJ2-2	TGCAGCGTACTGGGACAGAACACCGGGGAGCTGTTTTTT	CSVLGQNTGELFF
NA	NA	TRBV7-8	TRBJ1-3	TGTGCCAGCAGCTCCCGGATGGCAGAAGGAAACACCATATATTTT	CASSSRMAEGNTIYF
NA	NA	TRBV5-6	TRBJ1-5	TGTGCCAGCAGCTTGAGGGCTGGCAGCAATCAGCCCCAGCATTTT	CASSLRAGSNQPQHF
TRBD1	NA	TRBV29-1	TRBJ1-1	TGCAGCGCTTGGGACAGGGTAGGCACTGAAGCTTTCTTT	CSAWDRVGTEAFF
NA	once	TRBV30	TRBJ2-3	TGTGCCTGGAGTGTAGAGACGCAGTATTTT	CAWSVETQYF
NA	NA	TRBV6-5	TRBJ2-7	TGTGCCACCGGCGGGACGTACGAGCAGTACTTC	CATGGTYEQYF
NA	NA	TRBV5-8	TRBJ1-1	TGTGCCAGCAGCTTGGACGGACGGTTAACTGAAGCTTTCTTT	CASSLDGRLTEAFF
NA	NA	TRBV9	TRBJ2-1	TGTGCCAGCAGCGTAGCTTTCCGCAGCGATGAGCAGTTCTTC	CASSVAFRSDEQFF